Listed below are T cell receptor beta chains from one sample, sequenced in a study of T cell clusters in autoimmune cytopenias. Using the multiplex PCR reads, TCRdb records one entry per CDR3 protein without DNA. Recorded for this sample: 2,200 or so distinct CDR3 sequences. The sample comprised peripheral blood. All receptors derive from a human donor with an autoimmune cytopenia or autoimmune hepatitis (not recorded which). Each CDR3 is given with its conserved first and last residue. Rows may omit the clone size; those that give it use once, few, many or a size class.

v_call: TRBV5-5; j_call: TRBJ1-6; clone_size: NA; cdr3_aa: CASSFWTGGRSSPLHF
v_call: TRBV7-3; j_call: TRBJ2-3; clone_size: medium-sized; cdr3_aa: CASSLLPIGGGQDTQYF
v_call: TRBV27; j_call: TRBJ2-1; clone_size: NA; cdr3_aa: CASKERGPKQFF
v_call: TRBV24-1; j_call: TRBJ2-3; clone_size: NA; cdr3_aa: CATSESIRSSTDTQYF
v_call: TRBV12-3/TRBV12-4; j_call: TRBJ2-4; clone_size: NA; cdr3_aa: CASSRLAEQYF
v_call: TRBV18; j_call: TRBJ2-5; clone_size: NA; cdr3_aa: CASSPGDRGRETQYF
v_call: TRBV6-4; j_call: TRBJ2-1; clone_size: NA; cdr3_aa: CATSAGEVNEQFF
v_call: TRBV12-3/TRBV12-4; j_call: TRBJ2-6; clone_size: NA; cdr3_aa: CASSTPSGTGNVLTF
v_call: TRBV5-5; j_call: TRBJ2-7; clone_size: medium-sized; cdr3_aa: CASSLGGSSYEQYF
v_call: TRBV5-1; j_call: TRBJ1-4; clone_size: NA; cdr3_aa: CASSLRGSDNEKLFF
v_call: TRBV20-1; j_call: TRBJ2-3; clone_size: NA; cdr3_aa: CSATRAGGQIDTQYF
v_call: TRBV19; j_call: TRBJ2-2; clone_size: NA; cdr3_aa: CASRPMDRLNTGELFF
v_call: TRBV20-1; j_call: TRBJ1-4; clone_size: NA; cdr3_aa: CSASRMEGTNEKLFF
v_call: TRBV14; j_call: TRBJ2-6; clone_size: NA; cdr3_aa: CASSELGSGADVLTF
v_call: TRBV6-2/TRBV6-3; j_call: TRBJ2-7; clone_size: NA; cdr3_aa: CASRPTSGRDYEQYF
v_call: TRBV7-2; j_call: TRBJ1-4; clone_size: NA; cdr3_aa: CASSFQGANEKLFF
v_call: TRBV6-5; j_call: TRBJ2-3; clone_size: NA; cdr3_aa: CASSYGQPPGDTQYF
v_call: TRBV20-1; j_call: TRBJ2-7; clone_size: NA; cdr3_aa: CSARAPPGDEQYF
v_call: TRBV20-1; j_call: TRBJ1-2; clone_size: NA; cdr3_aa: CSAEKSTGLNGYTF
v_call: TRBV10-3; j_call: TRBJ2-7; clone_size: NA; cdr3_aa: CAIGRQGAYEQYF
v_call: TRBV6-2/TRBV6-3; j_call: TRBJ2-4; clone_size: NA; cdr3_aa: CASSPLQGIAKNIQYF
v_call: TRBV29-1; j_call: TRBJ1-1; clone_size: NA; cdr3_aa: CSVRDSHDTEAFF
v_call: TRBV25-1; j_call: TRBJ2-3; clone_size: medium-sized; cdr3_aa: CASSELSGGARGTDTQYF
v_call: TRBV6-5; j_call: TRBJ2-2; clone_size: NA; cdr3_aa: CASSSWDRVNTGELFF
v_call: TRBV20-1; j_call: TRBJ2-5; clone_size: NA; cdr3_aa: CSAEGRDASWETQYF
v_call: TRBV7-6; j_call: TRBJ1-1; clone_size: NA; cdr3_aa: CASSLQENTEAFF
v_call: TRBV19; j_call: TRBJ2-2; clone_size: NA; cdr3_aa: CASTDRAENTGELFF
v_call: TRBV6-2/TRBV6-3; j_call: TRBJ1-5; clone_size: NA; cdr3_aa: CASSLTNPGVNQPQHF
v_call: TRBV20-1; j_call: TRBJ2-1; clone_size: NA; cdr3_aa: CSARQLGRSSYNEQFF
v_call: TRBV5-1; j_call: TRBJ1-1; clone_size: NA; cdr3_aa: CASSFQGVNTEAFF
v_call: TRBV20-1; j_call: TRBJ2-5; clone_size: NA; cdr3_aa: CSARDLKGQTQTQYF
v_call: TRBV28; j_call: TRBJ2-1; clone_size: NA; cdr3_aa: CASSTTGTSSHEQFF
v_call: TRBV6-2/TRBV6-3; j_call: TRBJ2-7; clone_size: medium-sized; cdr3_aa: CASSQLPDYAYEQYF
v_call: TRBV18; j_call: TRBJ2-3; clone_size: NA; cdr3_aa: CASSPRIGSADTQYF
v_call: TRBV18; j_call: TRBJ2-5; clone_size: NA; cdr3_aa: CASSPDQQETQYF
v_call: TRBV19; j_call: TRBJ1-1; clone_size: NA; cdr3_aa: CASSITRDEAFF
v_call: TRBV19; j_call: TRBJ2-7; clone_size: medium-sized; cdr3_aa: CASCGTGNSYEQYF
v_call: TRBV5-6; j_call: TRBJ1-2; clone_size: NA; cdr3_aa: CASSLEGLNYGYTF
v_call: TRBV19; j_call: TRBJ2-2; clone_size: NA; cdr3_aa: CAIGQGGGELFF
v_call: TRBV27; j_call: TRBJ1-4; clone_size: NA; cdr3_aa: CASSPWELRHTNEKLFF
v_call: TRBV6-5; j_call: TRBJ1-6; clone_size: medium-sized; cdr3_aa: CASSLEHNSPLHF
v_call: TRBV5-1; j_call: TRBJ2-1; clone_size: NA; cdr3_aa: CASSLRDEQFF
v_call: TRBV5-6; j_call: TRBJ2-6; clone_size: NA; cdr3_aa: CASSRAGANVLTF